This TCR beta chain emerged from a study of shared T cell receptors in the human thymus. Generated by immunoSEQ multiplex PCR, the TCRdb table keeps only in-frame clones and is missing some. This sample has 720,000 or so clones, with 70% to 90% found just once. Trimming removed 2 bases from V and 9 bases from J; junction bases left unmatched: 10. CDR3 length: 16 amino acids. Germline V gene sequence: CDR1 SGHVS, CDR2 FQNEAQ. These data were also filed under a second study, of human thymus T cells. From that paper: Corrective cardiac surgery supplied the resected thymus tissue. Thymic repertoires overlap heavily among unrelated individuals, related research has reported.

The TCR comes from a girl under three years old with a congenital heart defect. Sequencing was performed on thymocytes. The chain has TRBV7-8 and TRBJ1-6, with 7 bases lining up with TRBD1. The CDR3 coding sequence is TGTGCCAGCAGCTTAAAGAAGGGACAGTCGGGTTCACCCCTCCACTTT. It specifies CASSLKKGQSGSPLHF. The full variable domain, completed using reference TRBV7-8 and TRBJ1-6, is GAGVSQSPRYKVAKRGQDVALRCDPISGHVSLFWYQQALGQGPEFLTYFQNEAQLDKSGLPSDRFFAERPEGSVSTLKIQRTQQEDSAVYLCASSLKKGQSGSPLHFGNGTRLTVT.